These 5 T cell receptor beta chains were all obtained from the same sample, sequenced in a study of control samples from healthy donors and cancer patients. Generated by immunoSEQ multiplex PCR, the TCRdb table keeps only in-frame clones and is missing some. The sample includes tens of thousands of clones, approximately 93% of them seen just once. The specimen sequenced was blood. The source is a woman aged 30 to 39 in good health.

V usage is TRBV12-3 or TRBV12-4 and J usage is TRBJ2-2; 7 bases are shared with TRBD2. CDR3 size: 13 residues. V was pared by 7 bases and J by 4 bases, with 3 bases of the junction left unmatched. The CDR3 spells CASTWGGTGELFF. As DNA, the CDR3 is TGTGCCAGCACCTGGGGGGGCACCGGGGAGCTGTTTTTT.

The rearrangement joins TRBV6-1 to TRBJ1-5, with D tentatively TRBD1 (5 bases). V was shortened by 4 bases and J by 2 bases, with 24 bases between the two germline ends. This CDR3 spans 19 amino acids. Per germline, CDR1 MNHNS and CDR2 SASEGT. CDR3 bases: TGTGCCAGCAGTGGGCCGGGACTAAGCGGCTCAAGTGGCAATCAGCCCCAGCATTTT. This gives the protein CASSGPGLSGSSGNQPQHF.

Details on this clone: The germline gene is not matched at one end of the junction; a read error may be the cause. The chain links TRBV7-3 to TRBJ1-1; D not certain. The CDR3 totals 13 residues. CDR1 and CDR2 from the germline V gene are SGHTA and FQGTGA. DNA of the CDR3: TGTGCCGGCAGCTTATCCTGGAACACTGAAGCTTTCTTT. Its translation: CAGSLSWNTEAFF.

J is TRBJ2-7 and V is TRBV19; 10 bases are a match to TRBD1. Looked up from germline, CDR1 is LNHDA and CDR2 is SQIVND (reference sequence). This CDR3 contains 15 residues. V shed 5 bases, J shed 2 bases, and the junction held 6 bases outside the gene matches. The CDR3 sequence: CASSAGTGDAYEQYF. The CDR3, as DNA: TGTGCCAGTAGTGCCGGGACAGGGGACGCCTACGAGCAGTACTTC.

The chain employs TRBV30 and TRBJ1-5; a possible D gene is TRBD1 (5 bases). V lost 0 bases and J 5 bases, leaving 8 bases between the germline ends. The CDR3 runs to 13 residues. Germline assignment: CDR1 GTSNPN and CDR2 SVGIG (reference sequence). CDR3 loop: CAWSVQGDQPQHF. The CDR3 bases are TGTGCCTGGAGTGTACAAGGGGATCAGCCCCAGCATTTT. Complete variable domain (other parts from reference TRBV30 and TRBJ1-5): SQTIHQWPATLVQPVGSPLSLECTVEGTSNPNLYWYRQAAGRGLQLLFYSVGIGQISSEVPQNLSASRPQDRQFILSSKKLLLSDSGFYLCAWSVQGDQPQHFGDGTRLSIL.